This T cell receptor (beta chain) was captured by sequencing in a study of shared clonotypes between healthy human individuals. V gave up 4 bases and J gave up 0 bases, with 4 bases separating them. The germline CDR1 and CDR2 sequences are MGHRA and YSYEKL. The CDR3 contains 14 residues. This clone was counted a few times. Some clones are missing from TCRdb's copy, which holds only in-frame ones; the method was immunoSEQ multiplex PCR. The sample lists approximately 480,000 clones; 60% to 80% were seen once. Sequenced: PBMCs. The clonotype originates from a woman between 40 and 50 years old in good health. Some clones in this sample may be carry-over from other donors' samples. The rearrangement links TRBV4-1 to TRBJ2-6; D gene unclear. This CDR3 reads CASSRGSGANVLTF. The DNA of the CDR3 is TGCGCCAGCAGCCGCGGCTCTGGGGCCAACGTCCTGACTTTC.